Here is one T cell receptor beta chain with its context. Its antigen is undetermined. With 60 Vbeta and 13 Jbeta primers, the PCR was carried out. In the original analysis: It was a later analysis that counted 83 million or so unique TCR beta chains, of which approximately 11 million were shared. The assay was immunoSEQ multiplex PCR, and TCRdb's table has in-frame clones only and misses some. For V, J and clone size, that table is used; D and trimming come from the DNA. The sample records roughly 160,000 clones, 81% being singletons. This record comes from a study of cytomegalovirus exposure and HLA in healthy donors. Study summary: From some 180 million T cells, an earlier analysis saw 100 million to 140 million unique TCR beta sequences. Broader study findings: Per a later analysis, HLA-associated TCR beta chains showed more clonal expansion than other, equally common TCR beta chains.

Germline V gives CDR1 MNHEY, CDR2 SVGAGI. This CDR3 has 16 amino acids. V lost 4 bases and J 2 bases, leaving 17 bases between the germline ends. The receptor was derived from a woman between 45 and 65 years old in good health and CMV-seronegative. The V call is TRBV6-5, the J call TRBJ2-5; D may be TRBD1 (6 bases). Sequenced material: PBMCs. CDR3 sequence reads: CASSSLGTGNQETQYF. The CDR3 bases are TGTGCCAGCAGTTCTCTTGGAACAGGGAATCAAGAGACCCAGTACTTC.